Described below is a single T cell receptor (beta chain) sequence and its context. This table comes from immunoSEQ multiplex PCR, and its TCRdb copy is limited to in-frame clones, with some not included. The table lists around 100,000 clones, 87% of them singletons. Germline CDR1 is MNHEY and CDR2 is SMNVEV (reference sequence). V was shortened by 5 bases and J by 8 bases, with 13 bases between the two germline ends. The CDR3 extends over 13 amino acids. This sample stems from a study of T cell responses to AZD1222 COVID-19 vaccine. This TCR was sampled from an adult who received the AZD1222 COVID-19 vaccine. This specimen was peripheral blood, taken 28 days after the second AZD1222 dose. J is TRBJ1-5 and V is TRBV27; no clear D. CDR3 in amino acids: CASSPLPMEPQHF. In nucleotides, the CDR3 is TGTGCCAGCAGTCCGCTCCCAATGGAGCCCCAGCATTTT.